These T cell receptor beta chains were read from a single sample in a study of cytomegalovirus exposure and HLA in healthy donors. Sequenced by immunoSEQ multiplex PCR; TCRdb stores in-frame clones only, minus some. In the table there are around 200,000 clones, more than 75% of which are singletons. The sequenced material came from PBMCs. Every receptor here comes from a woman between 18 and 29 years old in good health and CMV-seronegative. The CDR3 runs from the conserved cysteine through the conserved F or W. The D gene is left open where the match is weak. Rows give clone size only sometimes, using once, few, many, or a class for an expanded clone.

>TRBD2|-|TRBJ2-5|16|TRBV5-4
TGTGCCAGCAGCTTGTTCCGGGAGGGAGGGGAAAAGACCCAGTACTTC
CASSLFREGGEKTQYF
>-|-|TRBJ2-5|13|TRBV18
TGTGCCAGCTCATCGGGACTTCAAGAGACCCAGTACTTC
CASSSGLQETQYF
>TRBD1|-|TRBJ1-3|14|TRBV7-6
TGTGCCAGATTACGCCCACAGGGGGGAAACACCATATATTTT
CARLRPQGGNTIYF
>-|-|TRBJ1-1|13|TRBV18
TGTGCCAGCTCACCCCAATTGAACACTGAAGCTTTCTTT
CASSPQLNTEAFF
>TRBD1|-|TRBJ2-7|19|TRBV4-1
TGCGCCAGCAGCCAAGATCGGGGGACAGGTTATTATATGGACTACGAGCAGTACTTC
CASSQDRGTGYYMDYEQYF
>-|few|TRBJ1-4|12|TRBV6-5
TGTGCCAGCAGGGACAGTAATGAAAAACTGTTTTTT
CASRDSNEKLFF
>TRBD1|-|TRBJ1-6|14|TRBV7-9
TGTGCCAGCGGGACAGGGTGGGATGGTTCACCCCTCCACTTT
CASGTGWDGSPLHF
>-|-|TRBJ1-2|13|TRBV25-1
TGTGCCAGCAGTTCCCCGATTGTCGCGGGCTACACCTTC
CASSSPIVAGYTF
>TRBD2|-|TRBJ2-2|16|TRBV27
TGTGCCAGCAGTCTCGGACTAGTCCCCGGAGCCGGGGAGCTGTTTTTT
CASSLGLVPGAGELFF
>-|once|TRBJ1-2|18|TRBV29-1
TGCAGCGTTGAAGATCCCATAGAGGCCACACGTATTGAGTATGGCTACACCTTC
CSVEDPIEATRIEYGYTF
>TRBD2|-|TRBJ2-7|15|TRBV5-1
TGCGCCAGCAGCTGGGGGACTAGCGGGAAATACGAGCAGTACTTC
CASSWGTSGKYEQYF
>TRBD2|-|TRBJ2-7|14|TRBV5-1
TGCGCCAGCAGTTTAAGTACTAGCGGGGGCGAGCAGTACTTC
CASSLSTSGGEQYF
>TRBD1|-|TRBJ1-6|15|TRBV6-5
TGTGCCAGCAGTTACTCGTACAGGGGAAATTCACCCCTCCACTTT
CASSYSYRGNSPLHF
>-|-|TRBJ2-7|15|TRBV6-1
TGTGCCAGCAGTGAAGCGGGGGGACAGCCCTACGAGCAGTACTTC
CASSEAGGQPYEQYF
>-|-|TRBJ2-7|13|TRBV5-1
TGCGCCAGCAGCTTGGATCGCTCCTACGAGCAGTACTTC
CASSLDRSYEQYF
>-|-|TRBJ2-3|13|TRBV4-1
TGCGCCAGCGCGGCTACCCTCACAGATACGCAGTATTTT
CASAATLTDTQYF
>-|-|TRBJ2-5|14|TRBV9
TGTGCCAGCACCGAGGGGGGGCCGGTTGAGACCCAGTACTTC
CASTEGGPVETQYF
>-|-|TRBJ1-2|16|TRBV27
TGTGCCAGCAGTTTATATGGTTGGGCAGGGGACTATGGCTACACCTTC
CASSLYGWAGDYGYTF
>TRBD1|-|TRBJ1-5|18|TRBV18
TGTGCCAGCTCACCCCAAAAGACAGGGGGGGAAGGAAATCAGCCCCAGCATTTT
CASSPQKTGGEGNQPQHF
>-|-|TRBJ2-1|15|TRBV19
TGTGCCAGTACCCTCGGGGGAAGCTCCTACAATGAGCAGTTCTTC
CASTLGGSSYNEQFF
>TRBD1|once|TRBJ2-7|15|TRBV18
TGTGCCAGCTCACTATCCGGGACAGGGGCCTACGAGCAGTACTTC
CASSLSGTGAYEQYF
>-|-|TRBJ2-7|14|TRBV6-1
TGTGCCAGCAGTGAAATTGACAGGACGTCCGAGCAGTACTTC
CASSEIDRTSEQYF
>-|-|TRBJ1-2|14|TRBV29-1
TGCAGCGTTGAAGATTCGAGATCCGGGTCTGGCTACACCTTC
CSVEDSRSGSGYTF
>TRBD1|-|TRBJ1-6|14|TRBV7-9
TGTGCCAGCAGCGGGACAGGGGAAGGTTCACCCCTCCACTTT
CASSGTGEGSPLHF
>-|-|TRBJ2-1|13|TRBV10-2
TGCGCCAGCAGTGATGGCAGAATCAATGAGCAGTTCTTC
CASSDGRINEQFF
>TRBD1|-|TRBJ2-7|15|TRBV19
TGTGCCAGTAGTGACCCGGGACAGGTTCTCTACGAGCAGTACTTC
CASSDPGQVLYEQYF
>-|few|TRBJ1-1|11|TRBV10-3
TGTGCCACCGTAGGGGACACTGAAGCTTTCTTT
CATVGDTEAFF
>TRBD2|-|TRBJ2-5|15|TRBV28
TGTGCCAGCAGCGCTGGACTAGCGGGAGTGGAGACCCAGTACTTC
CASSAGLAGVETQYF
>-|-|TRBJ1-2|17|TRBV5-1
TGCGCCAGCAGCTTGGAGCTGAGGACACCGATTCACTATGGCTACACCTTC
CASSLELRTPIHYGYTF
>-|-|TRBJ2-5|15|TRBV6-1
TGTGCCAGTAGAAAGCCGGGACATGGTCAAGAGACCCAGTACTTC
CASRKPGHGQETQYF
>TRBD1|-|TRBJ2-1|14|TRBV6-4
TGTGCCAGCTCGACAGGGGGCCTGTACAATGAGCAGTTCTTC
CASSTGGLYNEQFF
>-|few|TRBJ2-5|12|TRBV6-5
TGTGCCAGCGCAGAGGTTTGGGAGACCCAGTACTTC
CASAEVWETQYF
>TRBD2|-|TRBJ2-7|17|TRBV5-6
TGTGCCAGCAGCGATCCCGGACTAGCGGGAGCAGGCTACGAGCAGTACTTC
CASSDPGLAGAGYEQYF
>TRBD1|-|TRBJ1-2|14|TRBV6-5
TGTGCCAGCAGTTTGGGACAGGGAAACTATGGCTACACCTTC
CASSLGQGNYGYTF
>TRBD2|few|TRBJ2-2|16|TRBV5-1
TGCGCCAGCAGCTTGGGGAGTAGCGGGCTCACCGGGGAGCTGTTTTTT
CASSLGSSGLTGELFF
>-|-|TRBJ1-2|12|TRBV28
TGTGCCATTACTTCGGCTAACTATGGCTACACCTTC
CAITSANYGYTF
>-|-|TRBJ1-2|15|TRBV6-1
TGTGCCAGCAGTTCCAACGGACTACAAGGCGATGGCTACACCTTC
CASSSNGLQGDGYTF
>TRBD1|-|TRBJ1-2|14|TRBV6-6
TGTGCCAGCAGGTTACAGGGGGCTGGCTATGGCTACACCTTC
CASRLQGAGYGYTF
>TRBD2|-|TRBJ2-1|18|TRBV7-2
TGTGCCAGCAGCTCTAGATCGACTAGCGGGATATGGGACAATGAGCAGTTCTTC
CASSSRSTSGIWDNEQFF
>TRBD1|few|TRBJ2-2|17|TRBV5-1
TGCGCCAGCAGCTTGCAGGACAGGGGGACGGACACCGGGGAGCTGTTTTTT
CASSLQDRGTDTGELFF
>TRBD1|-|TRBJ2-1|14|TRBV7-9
TGTGCCAGCAGCGCGGGACAGGGTCGCGATGAGCAGTTCTTC
CASSAGQGRDEQFF
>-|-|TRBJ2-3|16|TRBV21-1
TGTGCCAGCAGGGTCGGACTAGCGGGCCTCACAGATACGCAGTATTTT
CASRVGLAGLTDTQYF
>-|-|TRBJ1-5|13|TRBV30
TGTGCTGAGGGGGACGGTGTCGGACAGCCCCAGCATTTT
CAEGDGVGQPQHF